This is a list of T cell receptor beta chains from one sample in a study of blood T cell repertoires in COVID-19. Generated by immunoSEQ multiplex PCR, the TCRdb table keeps only in-frame clones and is missing some. The repertoire has around 210,000 clones, around 90% of them found once; the top ten carry around 1.4%. The specimen was peripheral blood. These receptor sequences come from a young man with active or convalescent COVID-19. CDR3s include the opening cysteine and the closing phenylalanine or tryptophan. D genes are given only for firm matches. Clone size is given for some rows only: seen once, a few or many times, or a class if the clone is expanded.

v_gene	d_gene	abundance	j_gene	CDR3aa	CDR3nt
TRBV5-4	TRBD2	.	TRBJ2-1	CASSFGGDYGIEQFF	TGTGCCAGCAGCTTCGGGGGGGACTACGGGATCGAGCAGTTCTTC
TRBV23-1	.	.	TRBJ2-7	CASSHLGLYPTYEQYF	TGCGCCAGCAGTCATCTTGGACTTTACCCCACCTACGAGCAGTACTTC
TRBV19	TRBD1	.	TRBJ1-2	CASTRDRAINYGYTF	TGTGCCAGTACCAGAGACAGGGCAATTAACTATGGCTACACCTTC
TRBV5-4	.	.	TRBJ1-1	CASTAGHAVNTEAFF	TGTGCCAGCACCGCAGGTCATGCCGTCAACACTGAAGCTTTCTTT
TRBV3-1/TRBV3-2	TRBD1	.	TRBJ2-7	CASRTRGQYEQYF	TGTGCCAGCAGAACCAGGGGGCAGTACGAGCAGTACTTC
TRBV2	.	.	TRBJ2-5	CASKATAMYQETQYF	TGTGCCAGCAAGGCTACAGCTATGTACCAAGAGACCCAGTACTTC
TRBV11-2	TRBD1	.	TRBJ2-7	CASRHGQGWDEQYF	TGTGCCAGCAGGCATGGACAGGGATGGGACGAGCAGTACTTC
TRBV5-6	TRBD1	.	TRBJ2-3	CASSWAGTGRADTQYF	TGTGCCAGCAGCTGGGCCGGGACAGGGAGGGCAGATACGCAGTATTTT
TRBV5-6	TRBD1	.	TRBJ1-1	CASSLRTGPVTAFF	TGTGCCAGCAGCCTAAGGACAGGCCCGGTGACAGCTTTCTTT
TRBV7-9	TRBD1	.	TRBJ1-4	CASSGRQGVWEKLFF	TGTGCCAGCAGCGGCCGACAGGGTGTCTGGGAAAAACTGTTTTTT
TRBV28	.	once	TRBJ1-5	CASSSGGIYSNQPQHF	TGTGCCAGCAGTTCCGGGGGAATATATAGCAATCAGCCCCAGCATTTT
TRBV27	TRBD1	.	TRBJ1-6	CASTHRGQGSSPLHF	TGTGCCAGCACCCATAGGGGACAGGGGAGCTCACCCCTCCACTTT
TRBV27	.	.	TRBJ1-6	CASSKAGGNSPLHF	TGTGCCAGCAGTAAAGCGGGGGGGAATTCACCCCTCCACTTT
TRBV12-3/TRBV12-4	.	once	TRBJ2-4	CASKPGSGDIQYF	TGTGCCAGCAAACCAGGGTCAGGAGACATTCAGTACTTC
TRBV30	TRBD1	.	TRBJ1-5	CAWRDPGGEVQPQHF	TGTGCCTGGAGGGATCCAGGGGGCGAAGTTCAGCCCCAGCATTTT
TRBV30	.	.	TRBJ2-1	CAWTGLADSSYNEQFF	TGTGCCTGGACCGGCCTAGCGGACAGCTCCTACAATGAGCAGTTCTTC
TRBV7-6	TRBD2	.	TRBJ2-1	CASRSGLAGEQFF	TGTGCCAGCAGATCTGGACTAGCGGGAGAGCAGTTCTTC
TRBV6-4	TRBD2	.	TRBJ2-3	CASSATSGNLDTQYF	TGTGCCAGCAGTGCGACTAGCGGGAATTTGGATACGCAGTATTTT
TRBV5-4	TRBD2	.	TRBJ2-2	CASSSGLAGSVGELFF	TGTGCCAGCAGCTCCGGACTAGCGGGATCTGTCGGGGAGCTGTTTTTT
TRBV6-1	TRBD1	.	TRBJ2-1	CASSELGGQGNNEQFF	TGTGCCAGCAGTGAATTGGGGGGACAGGGAAACAATGAGCAGTTCTTC
TRBV5-1	.	.	TRBJ2-7	CASSLSTEEAYEQYF	TGCGCCAGCAGCTTGTCGACAGAAGAGGCTTACGAGCAGTACTTC
TRBV7-2	.	.	TRBJ1-2	CASSLAGGKGDYGYTF	TGTGCCAGCAGCTTAGCGGGGGGGAAAGGGGACTATGGCTACACCTTC
TRBV28	.	.	TRBJ2-4	CASQTSIAKNIQYF	TGTGCCAGCCAAACTTCCATAGCCAAAAACATTCAGTACTTC
TRBV6-1	.	once	TRBJ1-1	CASSEGMNTEAFF	TGTGCCAGCAGTGAAGGTATGAACACTGAAGCTTTCTTT
TRBV27	TRBD1	.	TRBJ2-5	CASSRYRGPQETQYF	TGTGCCAGCAGTCGATACAGGGGACCGCAAGAGACCCAGTACTTC
TRBV3-1/TRBV3-2	.	once	TRBJ1-2	CASSPSGQGGYTF	TGTGCCAGCAGCCCCTCGGGCCAGGGTGGCTACACCTTC
TRBV7-2	.	once	TRBJ1-3	CASSLAGRAGNTIYF	TGTGCCAGCAGCTTAGCGGGGAGAGCCGGAAACACCATATATTTT
TRBV29-1	TRBD1	.	TRBJ1-1	CSVEGLDRRMNTEAFF	TGCAGCGTTGAAGGCTTGGACAGGAGGATGAACACTGAAGCTTTCTTT
TRBV7-2	TRBD2	.	TRBJ2-7	CASSPGLAGREQYF	TGTGCCAGCAGCCCCGGACTAGCGGGGAGAGAGCAGTACTTC
TRBV19	.	.	TRBJ2-2	CASRATVTVNGELFF	TGTGCCAGTAGGGCGACAGTCACCGTTAACGGGGAGCTGTTTTTT
TRBV5-1	.	.	TRBJ2-1	CASSLDHSYYNEQFF	TGCGCCAGCAGCCTAGACCATTCCTATTACAATGAGCAGTTCTTC
TRBV6-4	TRBD2	.	TRBJ2-1	CASSPTGTSGYNEQFF	TGTGCCAGCAGTCCGACCGGGACTAGCGGATACAATGAGCAGTTCTTC
TRBV4-3	.	.	TRBJ2-3	CASSQGVEDTQYF	TGCGCCAGCAGCCAGGGAGTGGAAGATACGCAGTATTTT
TRBV7-2	.	.	TRBJ1-1	CASSLGAGRVNTEAFF	TGTGCCAGCAGCTTAGGTGCAGGGAGGGTGAACACTGAAGCTTTCTTT
TRBV3-1/TRBV3-2	TRBD2	.	TRBJ2-1	CASSQTLAGGTNEQFF	TGTGCCAGCAGCCAGACACTAGCGGGAGGGACGAATGAGCAGTTCTTC
TRBV20-1	.	.	TRBJ1-4	CSASINVGEKLFF	TGCAGTGCTAGTATAAATGTCGGGGAAAAACTGTTTTTT
TRBV9	.	.	TRBJ1-6	CASSSGTTNSPLHF	TGTGCCAGCAGCTCCGGGACAACTAATTCACCCCTCCACTTT
TRBV2	TRBD2	.	TRBJ2-7	CASSEIAGGSYEQYF	TGTGCCAGCAGTGAAATAGCGGGAGGGTCCTACGAGCAGTACTTC
TRBV30	.	.	TRBJ2-5	CAWGGAGRVETQYF	TGTGCCTGGGGAGGGGCAGGCAGGGTAGAGACCCAGTACTTC
TRBV5-1	TRBD1	.	TRBJ2-5	CASSLVGGFETQYF	TGCGCCAGCAGCTTGGTAGGGGGCTTTGAGACCCAGTACTTC
TRBV19	TRBD2	.	TRBJ2-1	CASSPGTSAYNEQFF	TGTGCCAGTAGTCCCGGGACTAGCGCCTACAATGAGCAGTTCTTC
TRBV5-4	.	.	TRBJ1-2	CASSLGDSLNYGYTF	TGTGCCAGCAGCTTGGGGGACTCGCTTAACTATGGCTACACCTTC
TRBV5-1	TRBD2	.	TRBJ2-3	CASSPRTSGRVDTQYF	TGCGCCAGCAGCCCCCGGACTAGCGGGAGGGTCGATACGCAGTATTTT
TRBV27	.	.	TRBJ2-7	CASSPGLALDEQYF	TGTGCCAGCAGTCCGGGACTGGCACTTGACGAGCAGTACTTC
TRBV28	TRBD2	.	TRBJ2-7	CASSLGGRGTYEQYF	TGTGCCAGCAGTTTAGGGGGGAGGGGTACCTACGAGCAGTACTTC